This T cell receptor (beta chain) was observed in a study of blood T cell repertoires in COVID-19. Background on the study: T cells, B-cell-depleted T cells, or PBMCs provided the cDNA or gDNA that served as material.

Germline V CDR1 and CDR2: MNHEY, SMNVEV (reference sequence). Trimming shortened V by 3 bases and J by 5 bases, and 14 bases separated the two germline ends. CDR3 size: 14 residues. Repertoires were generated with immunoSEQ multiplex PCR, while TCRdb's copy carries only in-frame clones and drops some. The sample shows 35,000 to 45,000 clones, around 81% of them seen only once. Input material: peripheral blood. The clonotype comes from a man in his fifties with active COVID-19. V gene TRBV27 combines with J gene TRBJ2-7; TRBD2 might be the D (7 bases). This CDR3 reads CASSLAGAFDEQYF. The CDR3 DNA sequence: TGTGCCAGCAGTTTGGCGGGGGCTTTCGACGAGCAGTACTTC.